There are many counts of the clone carrying this T cell receptor beta chain. TCRdb independently ran MiXCR on the 5' RACE reads; one entry per CDR3 protein. The sample lists about 240,000 distinct CDR3 sequences; about 7.1% were seen once. Germline values: CDR1 DFQATT, CDR2 SNEGSKA (reference sequence). Trimming cost V 6 bases and J 1 base; bases outside gene matches: 6. The CDR3 loop spans 15 amino acids. The data belong to a study of T cells after yellow fever vaccination. This receptor was identified in a man aged 30 to 39 who received the YFV17D yellow fever vaccine. The specimen comprised CD4+ T cells sorted from PBMCs, sampled 15 days after the yellow fever booster vaccination. This sequence joins TRBV20-1 and TRBJ2-1; 10 nucleotides line up with TRBD2. The CDR3 protein is CSASKAGGSYNEQFF. As DNA, the CDR3 is TGCAGTGCGAGCAAAGCGGGGGGGTCCTACAATGAGCAGTTCTTC.